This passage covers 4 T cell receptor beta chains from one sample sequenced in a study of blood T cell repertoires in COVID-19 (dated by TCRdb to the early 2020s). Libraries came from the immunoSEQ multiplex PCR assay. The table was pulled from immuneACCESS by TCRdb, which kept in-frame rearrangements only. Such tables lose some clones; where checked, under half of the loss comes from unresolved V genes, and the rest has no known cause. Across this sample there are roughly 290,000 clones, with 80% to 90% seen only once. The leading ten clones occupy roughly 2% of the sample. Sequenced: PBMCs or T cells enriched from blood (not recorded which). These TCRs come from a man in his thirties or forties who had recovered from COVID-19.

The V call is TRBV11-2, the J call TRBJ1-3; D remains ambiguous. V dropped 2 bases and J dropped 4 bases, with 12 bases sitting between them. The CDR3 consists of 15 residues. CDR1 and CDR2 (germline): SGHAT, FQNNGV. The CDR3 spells CASSLHPGSGNTIYF. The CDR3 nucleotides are TGTGCCAGCAGCTTACACCCGGGATCCGGAAACACCATATATTTT.

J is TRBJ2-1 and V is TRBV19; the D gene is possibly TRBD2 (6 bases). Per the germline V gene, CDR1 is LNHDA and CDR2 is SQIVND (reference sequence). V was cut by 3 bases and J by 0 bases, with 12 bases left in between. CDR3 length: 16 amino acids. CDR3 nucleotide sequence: TGTGCCAGTAGTATCGGCGGGGTGAGCTCCTACAATGAGCAGTTCTTC. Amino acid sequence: CASSIGGVSSYNEQFF.

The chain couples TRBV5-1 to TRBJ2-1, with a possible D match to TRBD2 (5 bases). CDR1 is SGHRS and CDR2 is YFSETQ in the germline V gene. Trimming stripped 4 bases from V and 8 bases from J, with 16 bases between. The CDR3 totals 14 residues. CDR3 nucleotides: TGCGCCAGCAGCACAAGGTCTAGCTCGGATGAGCAGTTCTTC. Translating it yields CASSTRSSSDEQFF. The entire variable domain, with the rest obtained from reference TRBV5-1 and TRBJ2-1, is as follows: KAGVTQTPRYLIKTRGQQVTLSCSPISGHRSVSWYQQTPGQGLQFLFEYFSETQRNKGNFPGRFSGRQFSNSRSEMNVSTLELGDSALYLCASSTRSSSDEQFFGPGTRLTVL.

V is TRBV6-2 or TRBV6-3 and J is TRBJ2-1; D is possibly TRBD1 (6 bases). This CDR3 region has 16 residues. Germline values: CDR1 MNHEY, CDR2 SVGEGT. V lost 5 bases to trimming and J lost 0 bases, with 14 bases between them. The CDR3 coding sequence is TGTGCCAGCAGTCAAACCCTACAGGGCTCCTACAATGAGCAGTTCTTC. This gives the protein CASSQTLQGSYNEQFF.